The 2 T cell receptor beta chains in this list originate from one sample, sequenced in a study of blood T cell repertoires in COVID-19. Libraries were prepared by immunoSEQ multiplex PCR; TCRdb keeps only in-frame clonotypes and omits some of them. The sample yields hundreds of thousands of clones, 80% to 90% seen once. The specimen was PBMCs or T cells enriched from blood (not recorded which). The receptors derive from a man in his late teens or twenties who had recovered from COVID-19.

This chain uses TRBV27 with TRBJ1-5, with 8 bases fitting TRBD1. This CDR3 has 14 residues. The V gene's germline CDR1 is MNHEY and CDR2 SMNVEV (reference sequence). V shed 2 bases and J 5 bases; nucleotides not matched to a gene: 2. CDR3 sequence: CASSLGQGHQPQHF. DNA of the CDR3: TGTGCCAGCAGTTTAGGACAGGGTCATCAGCCCCAGCATTTT.

The CDR3 sequence: CASSFRDRATDTQYF. The CDR3, as DNA: TGTGCCAGCAGCTTCCGGGACAGGGCTACAGATACGCAGTATTTT. V is TRBV7-9 and J is TRBJ2-3, with 9 bases fitting TRBD1. This CDR3 has 15 amino acids. The germline CDR1 and CDR2 sequences are SEHNR and FQNEAQ (reference sequence). With V trimmed by 3 bases and J by 3 bases, 4 bases remained unmatched. Looking up the rest from reference TRBV7-9 and TRBJ2-3 gives the full variable domain: DTGVSQNPRHKITKRGQNVTFRCDPISEHNRLYWYRQTLGQGPEFLTYFQNEAQLEKSRLLSDRFSAERPKGSFSTLEIQRTEQGDSAMYLCASSFRDRATDTQYFGPGTRLTVL.